A single sample is the source of the 26 T cell receptor beta chains below, sequenced in a study of shared clonotypes between healthy human individuals. Naive-designated CD8 cells lacked CD45RO, were positively enriched for CCR7, and omitted terminally differentiated effector memory CD45RA+ cells. Method: immunoSEQ multiplex PCR; TCRdb's copy keeps in-frame clones and lacks some. The sample records some 2 million clones, roughly 95% being singletons. Sequenced input: naive CD8+ T cells sorted from blood. All receptors derive from a man younger than 35 in good health.

The CDR3 reads CASSLVFGTAAFRQYF. The CDR3 coding sequence is TGTGCCAGCAGCTTAGTGTTCGGGACAGCGGCCTTTCGGCAGTACTTC. This chain links TRBV7-9 with TRBJ2-7; 7 bases align to TRBD1. This CDR3 has 16 residues. J lost 9 bases, V lost 1 base, and 15 bases had no gene match. The germline gives CDR1 SEHNR, CDR2 FQNEAQ (reference sequence).

The chain recombines TRBV28 with TRBJ2-7; 12 nucleotides align to TRBD2. After removal of 6 bases from V and 5 bases from J, the junction contained 11 bases not matched to a gene. The CDR3 is 16 residues long. Germline V gives CDR1 MDHEN, CDR2 SYDVKM. Here the CDR3 DNA reads TGTGCCAGCAGGTCTATACTAGCGGGAGGTAACGACGAGCAGTACTTC. This translates into CASRSILAGGNDEQYF.

The chain carries TRBV7-2 and TRBJ2-3; 12 bases line up with TRBD2. Germline-derived CDR1 and CDR2 are SGHTA and FQGNSA. The CDR3 consists of 15 residues. V shed 5 bases, J shed 4 bases, and the junction held 4 bases outside the gene matches. The CDR3 reads CASSLSSGGADTQYF. CDR3 bases: TGTGCCAGCAGCCTCTCTAGCGGGGGGGCAGATACGCAGTATTTT.

V gene TRBV6-6 combines with J gene TRBJ1-2, with 11 bases identical to TRBD1. The CDR3 consists of 15 residues. J was trimmed by 3 bases and V by 6 bases; bases with no gene match: 6. Germline assignment: CDR1 MNHNY and CDR2 SVGAGI (reference sequence). The CDR3 bases are TGTGCCAGCAGCGGGGACAGGGGGGCTCACTATGGCTACACCTTC. Its translation is CASSGDRGAHYGYTF.

The chain recombines TRBV2 with TRBJ1-2, with no clear D. The CDR3 extends over 14 amino acids. Trimming removed 2 bases at V and 4 bases at J, with 11 bases between. Germline V gives CDR1 SNHLY, CDR2 FYNNEI. The CDR3 bases are TGTGCCAGCAGTGAATTTGGAGACGGCTATGGCTACACCTTC. Translated: CASSEFGDGYGYTF.

V is TRBV7-8 and J is TRBJ2-7; 8 bases line up with TRBD1. CDR1 is SGHVS and CDR2 is FQNEAQ in the germline V gene. J was trimmed by 4 bases and V by 4 bases; bases with no gene match: 6. The CDR3 contains 14 residues. CDR3 residues: CASSSGQGEYEQYF. CDR3 bases: TGTGCCAGCAGCTCCGGACAGGGAGAATACGAGCAGTACTTC.

This chain joins TRBV28 and TRBJ1-1; D is undetermined. Looked up from germline, CDR1 is MDHEN and CDR2 is SYDVKM. The CDR3 covers 13 residues. The ends were cut back, 1 base at V and 1 base at J, with 4 bases in the middle. The CDR3 nucleotides are TGTGCCAGCAGTTTATTCCCGAACACTGAAGCTTTCTTT. This encodes CASSLFPNTEAFF.

In DNA, the CDR3 is TGTGCCAGCAGCCAGGGTCCAAGCAATCAGCCCCAGCATTTT. Amino acid sequence: CASSQGPSNQPQHF. The genes are TRBV7-9 and TRBJ1-5; TRBD1 might be the D (5 bases). The CDR3 length is 14 residues. With 5 bases removed from V and 1 base from J, the gap between germline ends came to 9 bases. CDR1 is SEHNR and CDR2 is FQNEAQ in the germline V gene (reference sequence).

This clone appeared once. The chain carries TRBV27 and TRBJ2-7; unclear D gene. Trimming pared 0 bases from V and 0 bases from J, leaving 9 bases between. Germline CDR1 reads MNHEY; CDR2 reads SMNVEV (reference sequence). The CDR3 covers 15 residues. The CDR3 coding sequence is TGTGCCAGCAGTTTATCGAGCACGAGCTCCTACGAGCAGTACTTC. This translates into CASSLSSTSSYEQYF.

The chain links TRBV5-1 to TRBJ2-7; TRBD2 matches at 10 bases. This CDR3 spans 15 amino acids. Trimming cost V 5 bases and J 0 bases; bases outside gene matches: 5. The germline V gene encodes CDR1 SGHRS and CDR2 YFSETQ. CDR3 residues: CASRTSGSVSYEQYF. CDR3 sequence (DNA): TGCGCCAGCAGGACTAGCGGGTCCGTCTCCTACGAGCAGTACTTC.

CDR3 bases: TGCGCCAGCAGCTTGTGGGCAGATACGCAGTATTTT. Translated: CASSLWADTQYF. The V and J genes are TRBV5-1 and TRBJ2-3, with D hard to call. Per germline, CDR1 SGHRS and CDR2 YFSETQ. The CDR3 contains 12 residues. Trimming took off 1 base at V and 4 bases at J, with 4 bases between the two ends. Filled out from reference TRBV5-1 and TRBJ2-3, the complete variable domain reads KAGVTQTPRYLIKTRGQQVTLSCSPISGHRSVSWYQQTPGQGLQFLFEYFSETQRNKGNFPGRFSGRQFSNSRSEMNVSTLELGDSALYLCASSLWADTQYFGPGTRLTVL.

Concerning this clone itself: Sequence at one end of the junction differs from germline and may be a read error. Different DNA sequences within this sample yield the same CDR3. The rearrangement links TRBV13 to TRBJ2-1, with 15 bases lining up with TRBD2. CDR1 and CDR2 (germline): PRHDT, FYEKMQ (reference sequence). The CDR3 is 15 amino acids. CDR3 sequence (DNA): TGTGCCAGCAGCCTAGGGACTAGCGGGGGGTATGAGCAGTTCTTC. As protein: CASSLGTSGGYEQFF. Full variable domain (missing parts from reference TRBV13 and TRBJ2-1): AAGVIQSPRHLIKEKRETATLKCYPIPRHDTVYWYQQGPGQDPQFLISFYEKMQSDKGSIPDRFSAQQFSDYHSELNMSSLELGDSALYFCASSLGTSGGYEQFFGPGTRLTVL.

CDR3 in amino acids: CASSQDRDGFSYEQYF. In DNA, the CDR3 is TGCGCCAGCAGCCAAGATCGAGACGGGTTCTCCTACGAGCAGTACTTC. The rearrangement joins TRBV4-1 to TRBJ2-7; D unclear. The germline gives CDR1 MGHRA, CDR2 YSYEKL. CDR3 length: 16 amino acids. V was trimmed by 0 bases and J by 0 bases, leaving 12 bases between them.

V gene TRBV19 combines with J gene TRBJ2-7, with TRBD2 as a possible D gene (6 bases). V was trimmed by 5 bases and J by 2 bases, leaving 25 bases between them. This CDR3 contains 18 residues. In germline, CDR1 is LNHDA, CDR2 SQIVND (reference sequence). The CDR3 loop is CASSFHDTAREIPYEQYF. In DNA, the CDR3 is TGTGCCAGTAGTTTTCACGACACGGCACGGGAGATCCCCTACGAGCAGTACTTC.

The CDR3 DNA is TGTGCCAGTAGTACCCCCAACTCCTATAATTCACCCCTCCACTTT. Protein sequence: CASSTPNSYNSPLHF. The chain uses TRBV19 and TRBJ1-6, with D uncertain. Deletions cut 4 bases from V and 0 bases from J, with 7 bases between. The CDR3 contains 15 residues. Germline loops: CDR1 LNHDA, CDR2 SQIVND (reference sequence).

As regards this clone: At one of its ends the junction is not consistent with the germline gene, which may arise from a read error. The chain couples TRBV2 to TRBJ1-1; D not resolved. CDR3 length: 8 residues. Germline V gene lookup returns CDR1 SNHLY and CDR2 FYNNEI. The CDR3 reads CARVFRNF. Here the CDR3 DNA reads TGTGCCAGGGTCTTCAGGAACTTT.

The V gene is TRBV4-1, the J gene TRBJ2-3; 14 nucleotides align to TRBD2. Germline V gene lookup returns CDR1 MGHRA and CDR2 YSYEKL. There are 16 residues in the CDR3. With 3 bases clipped from V and 4 bases from J, the junction kept 3 bases outside the gene matches. This CDR3 reads CASSHGLAGGSDTQYF. In nucleotides, the CDR3 is TGCGCCAGCAGCCACGGACTAGCGGGGGGTTCAGATACGCAGTATTTT.

This clone was counted a single time. The rearrangement links TRBV5-1 to TRBJ2-7, with a tentative D call TRBD1 (6 bases). Per germline, CDR1 SGHRS and CDR2 YFSETQ. V was shortened by 4 bases and J by 0 bases, with 14 bases between the two germline ends. The CDR3 consists of 15 residues. CDR3 DNA: TGCGCCAGCAGCCCCGTAGAGGGACACTCCTACGAGCAGTACTTC. Its protein product is CASSPVEGHSYEQYF. The complete variable domain, with remaining parts taken from reference TRBV5-1 and TRBJ2-7, reads KAGVTQTPRYLIKTRGQQVTLSCSPISGHRSVSWYQQTPGQGLQFLFEYFSETQRNKGNFPGRFSGRQFSNSRSEMNVSTLELGDSALYLCASSPVEGHSYEQYFGPGTRLTVT.

This chain connects TRBV7-9 to TRBJ1-5; a weak D match, TRBD1 (6 bases). V gave up 5 bases and J gave up 0 bases, with 8 bases separating them. This CDR3 comprises 14 residues. CDR1 SEHNR and CDR2 FQNEAQ come from the germline V gene (reference sequence). CDR3 nucleotide sequence: TGTGCCAGCAGCAAGGACAGTAGCAATCAGCCCCAGCATTTT. Translated, it gives CASSKDSSNQPQHF.

Of note for this clone: This sample includes further DNA sequences coding for the same CDR3. The chain carries TRBV7-8 and TRBJ2-3; D gene uncertain. The CDR3 consists of 13 residues. Trimming took off 5 bases at V and 2 bases at J, with 8 bases between the two ends. Germline CDR1 and CDR2: SGHVS and FQNEAQ. CDR3 sequence (DNA): TGTGCCAGCAGCCCATCTAACACAGATACGCAGTATTTT. Translated, it gives CASSPSNTDTQYF.

Turning to this clone: A much larger clone lies a single base off, so this may be a read error. V is TRBV5-6 and J is TRBJ1-2; D is perhaps TRBD1 (6 bases). V was pared by 4 bases and J by 4 bases, with 8 bases between. The CDR3 has 12 residues. CDR1 SGHDT and CDR2 YYEEEE come from the germline V gene. CDR3 nucleotides: TGTGCCAGCAGCACGGACAGCTATGGCTACACCTTC. Residues: CASSTDSYGYTF.

V and J are TRBV4-1 and TRBJ1-3; no definite D call. V lost 0 bases to trimming and J lost 1 base, with 7 bases between them. The CDR3 is 15 residues long. CDR1 and CDR2 from the germline V gene are MGHRA and YSYEKL. The CDR3 DNA follows: TGCGCCAGCAGCCAAGAAGGCGTTTCTGGAAACACCATATATTTT. Translating gives CASSQEGVSGNTIYF.

The gene calls are TRBV6-6 and TRBJ2-1; 11 bases align to TRBD2. The CDR3 length is 16 residues. Germline trimming cut 6 bases from V and 7 bases from J; bases unmatched to any gene: 11. CDR1 is MNHNY, CDR2 SVGAGI, per germline (reference sequence). CDR3 sequence (DNA): TGTGCCAGCAGCGTTACTAGCGGGAGCTTTAAGAATGAGCAGTTCTTC. Translated: CASSVTSGSFKNEQFF.

The genes are TRBV6-5 and TRBJ1-5; 7 bases fit TRBD1. V was pared by 5 bases and J by 5 bases, with 9 bases of the junction left unmatched. This CDR3 is built from 15 residues. The germline V gene has CDR1 MNHEY and CDR2 SVGAGI. Here the CDR3 reads CASSQLQGSHQPQHF. The CDR3 coding sequence is TGTGCCAGCAGTCAGCTACAGGGGAGCCATCAGCCCCAGCATTTT.

The V gene is TRBV5-6, the J gene TRBJ2-7, with 9 bases that match TRBD1. Germline CDR1 reads SGHDT; CDR2 reads YYEEEE. V lost 0 bases to trimming and J lost 4 bases; unmatched junction nucleotides: 8. The CDR3 runs 16 residues. This CDR3 reads CASSLGTGTGLYEQYF. CDR3 bases: TGTGCCAGCAGCTTGGGGACAGGGACAGGGTTATACGAGCAGTACTTC.

The chain carries TRBV29-1 and TRBJ1-1; no clear D gene. Trimming removed 0 bases at V and 11 bases at J, with 13 bases between. The CDR3 sequence is 12 residues long. Germline values: CDR1 SQVTM, CDR2 ANQGSEA. The CDR3 loop is CSVEDPSVAAFF. In DNA, the CDR3 is TGCAGCGTTGAAGATCCTTCTGTGGCGGCTTTCTTT. The entire variable domain, with the rest obtained from reference TRBV29-1 and TRBJ1-1, is as follows: SAVISQKPSRDICQRGTSLTIQCQVDSQVTMMFWYRQQPGQSLTLIATANQGSEATYESGFVIDKFPISRPNLTFSTLTVSNMSPEDSSIYLCSVEDPSVAAFFGQGTRLTVV.